This TCR beta chain was identified during a study of blood T cell repertoires in COVID-19. This clone was observed a handful of times. Original processing methods: Reference gene primer amplification yielded estimated nucleated cell counts. Sequenced by immunoSEQ multiplex PCR; TCRdb stores in-frame clones only, minus some. Clonal size and the V and J genes are those of that table, whereas D and trimming came from the DNA. The sample includes 200,000 to 250,000 clones, approximately 83% of them seen just once. The V and J ends lost 5 bases and 8 bases respectively, with 12 bases between them. Germline lookup yields CDR1 DFQATT and CDR2 SNEGSKA (reference sequence). The CDR3 spans 11 residues. Participants were placed into cohorts based on the clinical history they reported.

The material sequenced was PBMCs or T cells enriched from blood (not recorded which). V usage is TRBV20-1 and J usage is TRBJ1-1; no definite D call. The sequence derives from a woman aged 60-75 years who had recovered from COVID-19. In DNA form, the CDR3 reads TGCAGTGCTCGCACGGGAATCGAAGCTTTCTTT. Translated: CSARTGIEAFF.